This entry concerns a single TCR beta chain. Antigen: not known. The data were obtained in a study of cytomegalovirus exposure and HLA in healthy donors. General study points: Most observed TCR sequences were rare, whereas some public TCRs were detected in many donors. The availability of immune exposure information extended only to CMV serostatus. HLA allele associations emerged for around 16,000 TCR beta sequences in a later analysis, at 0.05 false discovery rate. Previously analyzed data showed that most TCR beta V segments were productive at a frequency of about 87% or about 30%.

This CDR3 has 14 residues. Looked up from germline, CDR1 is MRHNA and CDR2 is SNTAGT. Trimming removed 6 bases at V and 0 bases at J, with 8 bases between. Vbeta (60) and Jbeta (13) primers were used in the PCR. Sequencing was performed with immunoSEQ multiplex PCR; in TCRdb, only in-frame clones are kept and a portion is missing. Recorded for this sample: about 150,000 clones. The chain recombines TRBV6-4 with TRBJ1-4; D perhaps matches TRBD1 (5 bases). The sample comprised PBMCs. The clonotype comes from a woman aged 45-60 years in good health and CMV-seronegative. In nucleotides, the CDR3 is TGTGCCAGCAGCCCACAGGCAACTAATGAAAAACTGTTTTTT. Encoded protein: CASSPQATNEKLFF.